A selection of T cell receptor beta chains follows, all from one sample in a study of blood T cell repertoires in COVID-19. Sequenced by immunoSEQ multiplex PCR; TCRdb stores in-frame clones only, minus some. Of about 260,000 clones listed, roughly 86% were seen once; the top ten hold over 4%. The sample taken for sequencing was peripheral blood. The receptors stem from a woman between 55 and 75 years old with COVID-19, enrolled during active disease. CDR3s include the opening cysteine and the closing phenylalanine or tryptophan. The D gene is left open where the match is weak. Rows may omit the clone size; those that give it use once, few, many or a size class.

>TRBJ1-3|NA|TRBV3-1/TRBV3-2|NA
CASSPSLASSGNTIYF
TGTGCCAGCAGCCCCTCGCTTGCCAGCTCTGGAAACACCATATATTTT
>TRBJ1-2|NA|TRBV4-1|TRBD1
CASSQGTGGDGYTF
TGCGCCAGCAGCCAGGGGACAGGGGGAGATGGCTACACCTTC
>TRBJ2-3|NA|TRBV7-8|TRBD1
CASSPTGQGANTQYF
TGTGCCAGCAGCCCGACGGGACAGGGGGCAAATACGCAGTATTTT
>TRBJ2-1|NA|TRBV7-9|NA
CASSPQGLGPHNEQFF
TGTGCCAGCAGCCCACAGGGCCTCGGTCCTCACAATGAGCAGTTCTTC
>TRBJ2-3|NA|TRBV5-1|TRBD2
CASSQRRLAGADTQYF
TGCGCCAGCAGCCAGAGACGACTAGCGGGCGCAGATACGCAGTATTTT
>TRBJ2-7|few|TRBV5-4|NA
CASSLGPPYEQYF
TGTGCCAGCAGCTTGGGGCCGCCCTACGAGCAGTACTTC
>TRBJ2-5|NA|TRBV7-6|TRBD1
CASSLTGQAQETQYF
TGTGCCAGCAGCTTAACCGGACAGGCCCAAGAGACCCAGTACTTC
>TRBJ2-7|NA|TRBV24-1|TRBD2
CATSDGTSGSRKSYEQYF
TGTGCCACCAGTGACGGGACTAGCGGGAGCCGGAAATCCTACGAGCAGTACTTC
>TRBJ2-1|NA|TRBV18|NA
CASSPQQGTDEQFF
TGTGCCAGCTCACCTCAGCAGGGGACGGATGAGCAGTTCTTC
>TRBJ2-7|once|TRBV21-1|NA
CASSWRGDRAQHEQYF
TGTGCCAGCAGCTGGAGAGGAGACAGGGCTCAACACGAGCAGTACTTC
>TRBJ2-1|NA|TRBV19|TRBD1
CASSMAPGTGGLSYNEQFF
TGTGCCAGTAGTATGGCGCCCGGGACAGGGGGCTTGTCCTACAATGAGCAGTTCTTC
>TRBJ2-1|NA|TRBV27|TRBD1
CASRDFGTGRYNEQFF
TGTGCCAGCAGGGATTTTGGGACAGGCCGCTACAATGAGCAGTTCTTC
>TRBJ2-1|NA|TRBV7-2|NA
CASSLVPRRPTVSYNEQFF
TGTGCCAGCAGCTTAGTTCCTAGGAGACCAACTGTCTCCTACAATGAGCAGTTCTTC
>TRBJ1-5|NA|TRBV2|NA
CASSVPGVGQPQHF
TGTGCCAGCAGTGTACCGGGGGTAGGTCAGCCCCAGCATTTT
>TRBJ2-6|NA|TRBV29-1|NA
CSVDAGSGANVLTF
TGCAGCGTTGATGCAGGATCCGGGGCCAACGTCCTGACTTTC
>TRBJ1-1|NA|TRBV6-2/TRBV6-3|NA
CASSWTGMDTEAFF
TGTGCCAGCAGTTGGACGGGGATGGACACTGAAGCTTTCTTT
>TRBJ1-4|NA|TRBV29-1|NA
CSVVGVDEKLFF
TGCAGCGTTGTAGGGGTCGATGAAAAACTGTTTTTT
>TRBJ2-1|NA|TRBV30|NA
CAWSADSQINNEQFF
TGTGCCTGGAGTGCGGATAGCCAAATAAACAATGAGCAGTTCTTC
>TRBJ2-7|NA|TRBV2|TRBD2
CASRGTSGLTEQYF
TGTGCCAGCAGAGGGACTAGCGGGCTAACAGAGCAGTACTTC
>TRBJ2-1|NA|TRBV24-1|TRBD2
CATSDPLAGRGNEQFF
TGTGCCACCAGTGACCCCCTAGCGGGAAGGGGCAATGAGCAGTTCTTC
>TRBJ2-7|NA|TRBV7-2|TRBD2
CASSLEGGSVYEQYF
TGTGCCAGCAGCTTAGAGGGCGGGAGCGTATACGAGCAGTACTTC
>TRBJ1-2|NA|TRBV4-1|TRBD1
CASSHDLGGTGANRNYGYTF
TGCGCCAGCAGCCACGATCTTGGGGGGACAGGGGCAAATCGAAACTATGGCTACACCTTC
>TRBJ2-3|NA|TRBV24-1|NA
CATSGSSGSFDTQYF
TGTGCCACCAGTGGGAGTAGCGGAAGCTTCGATACGCAGTATTTT
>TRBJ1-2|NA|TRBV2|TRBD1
CASSGGTGNYGYTF
TGTGCCAGCAGTGGCGGGACAGGGAACTATGGCTACACCTTC
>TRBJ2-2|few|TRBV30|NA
CAWSVWEANTGELFF
TGTGCCTGGAGTGTATGGGAGGCGAACACCGGGGAGCTGTTTTTT
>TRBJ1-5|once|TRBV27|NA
CATALDFYQPQHF
TGTGCCACGGCACTCGACTTCTATCAGCCCCAGCATTTT
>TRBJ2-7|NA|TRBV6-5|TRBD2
CASLGLADYEQYF
TGTGCCAGCCTGGGACTAGCGGATTACGAGCAGTACTTC
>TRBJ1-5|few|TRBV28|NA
CASSPDQGNQPQHF
TGTGCCAGCAGCCCCGATCAGGGCAATCAGCCCCAGCATTTT
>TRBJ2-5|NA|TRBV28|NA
CASSPSGLVQETQYF
TGTGCCAGCAGCCCGTCAGGACTCGTCCAAGAGACCCAGTACTTC
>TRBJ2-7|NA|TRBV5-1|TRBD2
CASSQLRTGLANIYEQYF
TGCGCCAGCAGCCAGCTGCGGACCGGACTAGCGAATATCTACGAGCAGTACTTC
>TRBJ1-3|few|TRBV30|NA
CAWSYYGNTIYF
TGTGCCTGGAGTTATTATGGAAACACCATATATTTT
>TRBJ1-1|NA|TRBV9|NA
CASSDLQGNTEAFF
TGTGCCAGCAGCGACCTACAGGGTAACACTGAAGCTTTCTTT
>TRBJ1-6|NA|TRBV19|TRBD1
CASSPTGPRPPLHF
TGTGCCAGTAGCCCGACAGGGCCCCGTCCACCCCTCCACTTT
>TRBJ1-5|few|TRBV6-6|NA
CASSYGGAGNQPQHF
TGTGCCAGCAGTTACGGGGGGGCCGGCAATCAGCCCCAGCATTTT
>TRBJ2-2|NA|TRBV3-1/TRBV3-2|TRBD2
CASSQPGLAGTGELFF
TGTGCCAGCAGCCAACCGGGACTAGCGGGCACCGGGGAGCTGTTTTTT
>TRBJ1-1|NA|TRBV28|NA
CASRTGYTEAFF
TGTGCCAGCAGAACGGGATATACTGAAGCTTTCTTT
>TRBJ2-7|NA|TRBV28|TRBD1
CASSAGQGYPYEQYF
TGTGCCAGCAGCGCGGGACAGGGGTATCCCTACGAGCAGTACTTC
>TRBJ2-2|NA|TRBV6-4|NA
CASSDTGLNTGELFF
TGTGCCAGCAGTGACACGGGATTGAACACCGGGGAGCTGTTTTTT
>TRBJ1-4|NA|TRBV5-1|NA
CASSLAVEVEKLFF
TGCGCCAGCAGCTTGGCCGTGGAGGTCGAAAAACTGTTTTTT
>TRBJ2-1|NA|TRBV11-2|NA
CASSLRRAYNEQFF
TGTGCCAGCAGCTTAAGGCGGGCCTACAATGAGCAGTTCTTC
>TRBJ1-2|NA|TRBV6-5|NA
CASSYKETGYGYTF
TGTGCCAGCAGTTACAAGGAGACCGGCTATGGCTACACCTTC
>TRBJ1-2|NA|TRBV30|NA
CAWKRTVYGYTF
TGTGCCTGGAAGCGGACGGTCTATGGCTACACCTTC
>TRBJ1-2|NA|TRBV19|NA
CASSIFQGNYGYTF
TGTGCCAGTAGTATATTCCAGGGTAACTATGGCTACACCTTC
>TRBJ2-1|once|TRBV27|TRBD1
CASSRRTGYEQFF
TGTGCCAGCAGTCGCCGGACAGGTTATGAGCAGTTCTTC
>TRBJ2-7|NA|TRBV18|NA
CASSPLRNEQYF
TGTGCCAGCTCACCCCTCAGAAACGAGCAGTACTTC
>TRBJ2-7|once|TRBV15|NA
CATSRAPQGSEQYF
TGTGCCACCAGCAGAGCACCCCAGGGATCCGAGCAGTACTTC
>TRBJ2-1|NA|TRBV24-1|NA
CATSDPGQLGEQFF
TGTGCCACCAGTGACCCAGGCCAGCTCGGTGAGCAGTTCTTC
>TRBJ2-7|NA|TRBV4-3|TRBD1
CASSRPGQGSNEQYF
TGCGCCAGCAGCCGGCCGGGACAGGGTAGTAACGAGCAGTACTTC
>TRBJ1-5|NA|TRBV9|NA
CASSETYSYGQPQHF
TGTGCCAGCAGCGAGACCTACAGTTACGGTCAGCCCCAGCATTTT
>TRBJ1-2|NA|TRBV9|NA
CASSAGYNYGYTF
TGTGCCAGCAGCGCCGGTTATAACTATGGCTACACCTTC
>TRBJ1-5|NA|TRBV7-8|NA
CASSPDNQPQHF
TGTGCCAGCAGCCCAGATAATCAGCCCCAGCATTTT